The 2 T cell receptor beta chains below come from one sample, sequenced in a study of regulatory T cells in long-lasting Graves disease. Through Arm-PCR of CDR3 regions and iRepertoire HTBI primers, TCR beta libraries were built. TCRdb redid the calling of the multiplex PCR reads with MiXCR, one entry per CDR3 protein. The profile shows under 500,000 distinct CDR3 sequences, around 21% of them singletons. Specified time point: persistent/refractory GD, antithyroid drugs over 5 years with positive TRAb. PBMC RNA served as the TCR library source. The material was peripheral blood mononuclear cells (PBMCs), obtained when the disease was refractory, from a patient treated with antithyroid drugs. These receptors all come from a female donor with Graves disease.

This clonotype came up many times. This rearrangement joins TRBV12-3 or TRBV12-4 to TRBJ2-7, with 11 bases identical to TRBD2. V lost 6 bases and J lost 2; bases outside the gene matches: 6. The CDR3 extends over 15 amino acids. The CDR3 bases are TGTGCCAGCAGGGGGACTAGCGGTAATACCTACGAGCAGTACTTC. Its translation: CASRGTSGNTYEQYF.

This clonotype has a handful of counts. The chain joins TRBV7-9 to TRBJ1-1, with a weak D call TRBD1 (5 bases). Germline V gene lookup returns CDR1 SEHNR and CDR2 FQNEAQ (reference sequence). The CDR3 consists of 14 residues. The V and J ends lost 5 bases and 5 bases respectively, with 15 bases between them. The CDR3 DNA reads TGTGCCAGCAGCCCTGGTGGAGGGGCTACTGAAGCTTTCTTT. Its protein product is CASSPGGGATEAFF.